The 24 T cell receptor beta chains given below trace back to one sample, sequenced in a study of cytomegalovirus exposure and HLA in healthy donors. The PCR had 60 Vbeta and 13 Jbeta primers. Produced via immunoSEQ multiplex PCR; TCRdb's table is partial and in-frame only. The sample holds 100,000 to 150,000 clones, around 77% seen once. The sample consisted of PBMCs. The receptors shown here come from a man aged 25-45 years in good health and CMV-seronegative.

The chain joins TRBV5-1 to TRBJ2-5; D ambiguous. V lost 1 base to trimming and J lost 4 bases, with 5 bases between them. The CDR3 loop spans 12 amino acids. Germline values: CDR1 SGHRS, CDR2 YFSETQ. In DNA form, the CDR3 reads TGCGCCAGCAGCTTGCGTCTAGAGACCCAGTACTTC. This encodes CASSLRLETQYF. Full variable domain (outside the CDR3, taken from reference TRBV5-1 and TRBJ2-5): KAGVTQTPRYLIKTRGQQVTLSCSPISGHRSVSWYQQTPGQGLQFLFEYFSETQRNKGNFPGRFSGRQFSNSRSEMNVSTLELGDSALYLCASSLRLETQYFGPGTRLLVL.

CDR3: CATSREYPGQNYGYTF. As DNA, the CDR3 is TGTGCCACCAGCAGAGAGTATCCAGGACAGAACTATGGCTACACCTTC. The chain uses TRBV15 and TRBJ1-2, with D possibly TRBD1 on 6 matching bases. From germline, CDR1 is LNHNV and CDR2 YYDKDF (reference sequence). CDR3 length equals 16 residues. V lost 0 bases and J 2 bases, leaving 13 bases between the germline ends.

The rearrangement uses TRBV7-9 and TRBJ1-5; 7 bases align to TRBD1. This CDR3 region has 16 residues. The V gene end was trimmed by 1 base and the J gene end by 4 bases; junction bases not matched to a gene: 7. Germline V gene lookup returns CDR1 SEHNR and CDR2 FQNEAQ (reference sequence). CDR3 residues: CASSLEIGGINQPQHF. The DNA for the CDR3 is TGTGCCAGCAGCTTAGAAATAGGGGGCATTAATCAGCCCCAGCATTTT.

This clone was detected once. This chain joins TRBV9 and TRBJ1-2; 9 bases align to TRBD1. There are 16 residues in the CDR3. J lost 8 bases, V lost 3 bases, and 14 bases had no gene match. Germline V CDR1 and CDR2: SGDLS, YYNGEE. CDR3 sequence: CASSARDGTGLYGYTF. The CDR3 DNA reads TGTGCCAGCAGCGCCCGGGATGGGACAGGGTTATACGGCTACACCTTC.

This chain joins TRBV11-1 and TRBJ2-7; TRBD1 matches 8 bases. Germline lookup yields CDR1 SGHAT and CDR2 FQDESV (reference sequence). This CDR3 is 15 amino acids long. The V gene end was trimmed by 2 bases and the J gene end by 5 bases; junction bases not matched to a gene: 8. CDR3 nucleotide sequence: TGTGCCAGCAGCTTACCCAGGGGGCAGGAGAACGAGCAGTACTTC. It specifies CASSLPRGQENEQYF.

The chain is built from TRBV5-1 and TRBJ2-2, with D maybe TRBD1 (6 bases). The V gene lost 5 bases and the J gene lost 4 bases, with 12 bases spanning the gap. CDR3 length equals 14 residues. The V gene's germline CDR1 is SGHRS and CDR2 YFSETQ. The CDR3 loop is CASSPGQPTGELFF. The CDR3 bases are TGCGCCAGCAGTCCTGGACAGCCCACCGGGGAGCTGTTTTTT.

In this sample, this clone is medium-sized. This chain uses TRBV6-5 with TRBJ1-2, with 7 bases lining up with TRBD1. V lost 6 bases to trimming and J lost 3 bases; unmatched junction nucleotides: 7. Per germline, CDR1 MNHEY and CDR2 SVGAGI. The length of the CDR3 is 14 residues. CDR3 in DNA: TGTGCCAGCAGGTCAGGGGGGACGGACTATGGCTACACCTTC. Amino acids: CASRSGGTDYGYTF.

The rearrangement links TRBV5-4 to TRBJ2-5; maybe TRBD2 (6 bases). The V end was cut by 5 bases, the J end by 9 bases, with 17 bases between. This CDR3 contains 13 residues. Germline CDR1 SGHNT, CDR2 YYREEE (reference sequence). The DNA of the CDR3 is TGTGCCAGCAGTTCCGGGACTGACGAGGCCCAGTACTTC. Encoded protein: CASSSGTDEAQYF.

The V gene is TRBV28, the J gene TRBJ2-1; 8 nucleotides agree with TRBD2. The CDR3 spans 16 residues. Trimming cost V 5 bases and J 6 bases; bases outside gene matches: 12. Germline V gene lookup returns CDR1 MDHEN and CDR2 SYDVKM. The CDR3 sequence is CASSTAGLAGGNEQFF. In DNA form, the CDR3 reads TGTGCCAGCAGTACCGCCGGACTGGCGGGAGGCAATGAGCAGTTCTTC.

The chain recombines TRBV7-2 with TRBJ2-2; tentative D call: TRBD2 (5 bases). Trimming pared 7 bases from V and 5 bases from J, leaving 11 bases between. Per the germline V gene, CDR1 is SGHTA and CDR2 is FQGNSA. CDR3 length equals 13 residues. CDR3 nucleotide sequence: TGTGCCAGCATAAACGGGATAACCGGGGAGCTGTTTTTT. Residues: CASINGITGELFF.

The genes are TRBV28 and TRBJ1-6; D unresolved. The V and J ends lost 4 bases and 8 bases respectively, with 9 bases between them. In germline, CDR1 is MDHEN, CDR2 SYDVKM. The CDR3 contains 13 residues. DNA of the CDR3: TGTGCCAGCAGTTCGGACTTGGATTCACCCCTCCACTTT. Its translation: CASSSDLDSPLHF.

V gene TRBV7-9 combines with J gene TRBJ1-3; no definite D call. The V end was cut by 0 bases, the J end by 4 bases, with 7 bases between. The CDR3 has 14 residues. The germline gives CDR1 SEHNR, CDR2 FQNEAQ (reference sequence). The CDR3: CASSLATDGNTIYF. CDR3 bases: TGTGCCAGCAGCTTAGCGACTGACGGAAACACCATATATTTT.

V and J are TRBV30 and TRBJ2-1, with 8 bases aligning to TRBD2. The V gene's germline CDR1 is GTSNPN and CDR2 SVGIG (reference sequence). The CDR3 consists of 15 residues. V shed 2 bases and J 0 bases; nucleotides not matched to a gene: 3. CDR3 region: CAWSLSGSSYNEQFF. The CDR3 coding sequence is TGTGCCTGGAGTCTAAGCGGGAGCTCCTACAATGAGCAGTTCTTC.

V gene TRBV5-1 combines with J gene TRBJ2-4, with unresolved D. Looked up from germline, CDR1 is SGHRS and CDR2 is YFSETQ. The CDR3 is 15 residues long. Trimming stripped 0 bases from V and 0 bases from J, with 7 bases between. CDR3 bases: TGCGCCAGCAGCTTGGATCCTTTAGCCAAAAACATTCAGTACTTC. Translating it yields CASSLDPLAKNIQYF.

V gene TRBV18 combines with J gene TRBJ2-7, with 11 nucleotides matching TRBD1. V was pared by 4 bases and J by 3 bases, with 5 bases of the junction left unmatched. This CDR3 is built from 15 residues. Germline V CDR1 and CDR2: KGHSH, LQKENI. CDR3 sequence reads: CASSRPGQGGYEQYF. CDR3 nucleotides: TGTGCCAGCTCACGCCCGGGACAGGGGGGCTACGAGCAGTACTTC.

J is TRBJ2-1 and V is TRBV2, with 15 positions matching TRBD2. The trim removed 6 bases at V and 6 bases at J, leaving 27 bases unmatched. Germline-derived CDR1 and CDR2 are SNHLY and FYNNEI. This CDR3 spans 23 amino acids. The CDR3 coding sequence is TGTGCCAGCAGAGACGCGGGGGGAGGGAGGACTAGCGGGAGGGCCTACGGCCTCAATGAGCAGTTCTTC. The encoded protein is CASRDAGGGRTSGRAYGLNEQFF.

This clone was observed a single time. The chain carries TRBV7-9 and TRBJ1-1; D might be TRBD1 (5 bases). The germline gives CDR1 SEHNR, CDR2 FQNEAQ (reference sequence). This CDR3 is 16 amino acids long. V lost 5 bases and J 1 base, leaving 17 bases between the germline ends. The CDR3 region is CASSLGRGKGNTEAFF. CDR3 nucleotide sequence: TGTGCCAGCAGCCTCGGACGGGGGAAGGGGAACACTGAAGCTTTCTTT.

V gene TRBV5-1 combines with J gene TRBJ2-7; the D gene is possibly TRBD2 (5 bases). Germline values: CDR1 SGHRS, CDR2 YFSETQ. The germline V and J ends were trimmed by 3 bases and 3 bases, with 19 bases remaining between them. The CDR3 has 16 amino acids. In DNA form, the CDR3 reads TGCGCCAGCAGCTCTGGTACCTCTAGCTGGGACTACGAGCAGTACTTC. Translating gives CASSSGTSSWDYEQYF. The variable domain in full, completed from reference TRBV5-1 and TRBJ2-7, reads KAGVTQTPRYLIKTRGQQVTLSCSPISGHRSVSWYQQTPGQGLQFLFEYFSETQRNKGNFPGRFSGRQFSNSRSEMNVSTLELGDSALYLCASSSGTSSWDYEQYFGPGTRLTVT.

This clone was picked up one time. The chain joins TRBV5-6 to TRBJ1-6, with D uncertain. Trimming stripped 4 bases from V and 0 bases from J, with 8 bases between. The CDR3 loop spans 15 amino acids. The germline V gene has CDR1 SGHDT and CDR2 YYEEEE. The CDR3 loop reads CASSTRSSYNSPLHF. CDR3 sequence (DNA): TGTGCCAGCAGCACCCGGAGCTCCTATAATTCACCCCTCCACTTT.

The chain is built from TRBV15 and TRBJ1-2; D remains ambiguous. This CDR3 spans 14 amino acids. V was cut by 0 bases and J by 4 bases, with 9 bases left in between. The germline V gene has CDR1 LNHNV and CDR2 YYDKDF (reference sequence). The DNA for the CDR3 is TGTGCCACCAGCAGAGATGGAGGTCTCTATGGCTACACCTTC. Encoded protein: CATSRDGGLYGYTF.

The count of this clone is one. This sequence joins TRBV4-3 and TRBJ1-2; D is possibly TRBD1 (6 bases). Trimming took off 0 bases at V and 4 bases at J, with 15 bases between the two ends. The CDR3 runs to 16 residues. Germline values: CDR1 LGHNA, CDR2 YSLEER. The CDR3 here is CASSQDRAGTIYGYTF. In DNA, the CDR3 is TGCGCCAGCAGCCAAGATAGGGCCGGGACAATCTATGGCTACACCTTC.

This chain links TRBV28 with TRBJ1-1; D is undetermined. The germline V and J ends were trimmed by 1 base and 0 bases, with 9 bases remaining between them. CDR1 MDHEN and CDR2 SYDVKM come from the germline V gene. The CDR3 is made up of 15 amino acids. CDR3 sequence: CASSLFPEMNTEAFF. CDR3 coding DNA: TGTGCCAGCAGTTTATTTCCGGAGATGAACACTGAAGCTTTCTTT.

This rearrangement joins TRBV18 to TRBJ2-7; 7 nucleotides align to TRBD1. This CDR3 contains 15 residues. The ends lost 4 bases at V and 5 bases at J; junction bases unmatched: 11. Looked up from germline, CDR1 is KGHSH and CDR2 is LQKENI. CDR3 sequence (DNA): TGTGCCAGCTCACTGCTTTCAGGGGGAGAGAACGAGCAGTACTTC. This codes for CASSLLSGGENEQYF.

The CDR3 DNA reads as TGTGCCAGCAGCTTGGGGACAGGGGCATTATACTATGGCTACACCTTC. Amino acids: CASSLGTGALYYGYTF. The rearrangement joins TRBV5-6 to TRBJ1-2, with TRBD1 matching over 9 bases. CDR1 and CDR2 (germline): SGHDT, YYEEEE. The CDR3 spans 16 residues. V shed 0 bases and J 3 bases; nucleotides not matched to a gene: 6.